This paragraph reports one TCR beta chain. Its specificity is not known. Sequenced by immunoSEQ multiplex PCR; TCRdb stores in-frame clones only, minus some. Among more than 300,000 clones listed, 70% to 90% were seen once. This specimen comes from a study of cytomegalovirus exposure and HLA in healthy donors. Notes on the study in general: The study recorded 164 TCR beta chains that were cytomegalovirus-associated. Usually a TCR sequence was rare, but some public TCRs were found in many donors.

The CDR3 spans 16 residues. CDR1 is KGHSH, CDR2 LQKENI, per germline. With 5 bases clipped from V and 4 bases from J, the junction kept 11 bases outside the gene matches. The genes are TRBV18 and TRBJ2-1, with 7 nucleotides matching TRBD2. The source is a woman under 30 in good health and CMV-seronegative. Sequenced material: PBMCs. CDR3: CASSSGLDPIYNEQFF. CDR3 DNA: TGTGCCAGCTCATCCGGACTAGATCCTATATACAATGAGCAGTTCTTC.